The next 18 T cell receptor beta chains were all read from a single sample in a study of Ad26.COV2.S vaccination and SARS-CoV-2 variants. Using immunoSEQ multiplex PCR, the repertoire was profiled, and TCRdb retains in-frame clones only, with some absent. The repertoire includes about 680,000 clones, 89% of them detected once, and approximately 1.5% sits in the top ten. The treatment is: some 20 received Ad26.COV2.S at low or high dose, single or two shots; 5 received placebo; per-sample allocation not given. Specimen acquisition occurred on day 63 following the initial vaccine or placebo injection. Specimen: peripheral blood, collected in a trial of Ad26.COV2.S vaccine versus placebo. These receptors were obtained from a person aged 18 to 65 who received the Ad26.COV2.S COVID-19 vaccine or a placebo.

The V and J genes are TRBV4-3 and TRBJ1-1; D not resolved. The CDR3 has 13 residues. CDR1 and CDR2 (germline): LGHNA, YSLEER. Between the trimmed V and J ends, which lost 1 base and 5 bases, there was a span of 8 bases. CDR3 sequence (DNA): TGCGCCAGCAGCCAAGGGGGAAGGACTGAAGCTTTCTTT. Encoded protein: CASSQGGRTEAFF.

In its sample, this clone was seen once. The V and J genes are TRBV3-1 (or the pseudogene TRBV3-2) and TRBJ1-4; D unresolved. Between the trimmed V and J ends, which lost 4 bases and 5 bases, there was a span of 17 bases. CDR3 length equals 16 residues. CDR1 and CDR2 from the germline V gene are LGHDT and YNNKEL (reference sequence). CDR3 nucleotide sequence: TGTGCCAGCAGCCCTACACATTTGGACTTCAATGAAAAACTGTTTTTT. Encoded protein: CASSPTHLDFNEKLFF.

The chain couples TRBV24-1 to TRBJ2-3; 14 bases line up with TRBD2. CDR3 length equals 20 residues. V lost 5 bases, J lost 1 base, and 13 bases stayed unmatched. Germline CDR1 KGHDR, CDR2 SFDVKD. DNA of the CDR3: TGTGCCACCAGTGCACCTGTTGGGACTAGCGGGAGTCTCGGCACAGATACGCAGTATTTT. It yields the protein CATSAPVGTSGSLGTDTQYF.

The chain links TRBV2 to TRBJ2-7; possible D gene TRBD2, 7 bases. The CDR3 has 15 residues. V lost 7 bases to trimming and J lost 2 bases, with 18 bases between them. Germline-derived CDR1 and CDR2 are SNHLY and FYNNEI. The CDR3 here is CASMYGGQAAYEQYF. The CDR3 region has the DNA TGTGCCAGCATGTACGGGGGGCAGGCAGCCTACGAGCAGTACTTC.

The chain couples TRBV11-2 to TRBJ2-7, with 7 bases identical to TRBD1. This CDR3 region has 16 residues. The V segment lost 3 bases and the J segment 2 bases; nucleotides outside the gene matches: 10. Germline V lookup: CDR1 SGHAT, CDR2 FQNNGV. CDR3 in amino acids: CASSLPWDSGTYEQYF. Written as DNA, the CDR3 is TGTGCCAGCAGCTTGCCCTGGGACAGTGGGACCTACGAGCAGTACTTC.

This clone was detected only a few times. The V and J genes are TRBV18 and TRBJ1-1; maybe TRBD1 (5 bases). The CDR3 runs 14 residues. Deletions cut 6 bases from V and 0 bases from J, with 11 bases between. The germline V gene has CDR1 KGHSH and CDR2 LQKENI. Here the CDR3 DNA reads TGTGCCAGCTCCATAAAAGGGGTGAACACTGAAGCTTTCTTT. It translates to CASSIKGVNTEAFF. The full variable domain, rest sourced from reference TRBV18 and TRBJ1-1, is NAGVMQNPRHLVRRRGQEARLRCSPMKGHSHVYWYRQLPEEGLKFMVYLQKENIIDESGMPKERFSAEFPKEGPSILRIQQVVRGDSAAYFCASSIKGVNTEAFFGQGTRLTVV.

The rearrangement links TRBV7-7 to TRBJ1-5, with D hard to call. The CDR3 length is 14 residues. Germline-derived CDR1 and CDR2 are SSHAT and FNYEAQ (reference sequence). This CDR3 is CTSVPTLSNQPQHF. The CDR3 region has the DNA TGTACTAGCGTCCCGACACTAAGCAATCAGCCCCAGCATTTT.

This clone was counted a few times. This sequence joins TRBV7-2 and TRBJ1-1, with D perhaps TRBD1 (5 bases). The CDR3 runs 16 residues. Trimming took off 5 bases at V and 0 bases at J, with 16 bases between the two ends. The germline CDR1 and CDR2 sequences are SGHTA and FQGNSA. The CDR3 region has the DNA TGTGCCAGCAGCCCCCGGGACCGCGTTATGAACACTGAAGCTTTCTTT. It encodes CASSPRDRVMNTEAFF.

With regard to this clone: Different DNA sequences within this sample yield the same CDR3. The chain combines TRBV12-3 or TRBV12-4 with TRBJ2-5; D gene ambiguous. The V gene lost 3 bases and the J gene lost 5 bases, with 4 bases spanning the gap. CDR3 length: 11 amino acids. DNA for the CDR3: TGTGCCAGCAGTTTTCGGGAGACCCAGTACTTC. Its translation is CASSFRETQYF.

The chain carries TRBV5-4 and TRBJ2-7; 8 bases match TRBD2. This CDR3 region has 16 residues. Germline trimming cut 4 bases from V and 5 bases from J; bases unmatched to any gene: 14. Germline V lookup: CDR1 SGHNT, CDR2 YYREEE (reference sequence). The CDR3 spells CASSRGNGGATHEQYF. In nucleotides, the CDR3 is TGTGCCAGCAGCAGGGGTAACGGGGGGGCCACCCACGAGCAGTACTTC.

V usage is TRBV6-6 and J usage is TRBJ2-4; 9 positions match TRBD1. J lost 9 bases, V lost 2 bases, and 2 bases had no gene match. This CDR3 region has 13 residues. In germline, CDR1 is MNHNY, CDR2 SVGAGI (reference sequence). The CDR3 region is CASSYGGQGIQYF. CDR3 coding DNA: TGTGCCAGCAGTTACGGGGGACAGGGCATTCAGTACTTC.

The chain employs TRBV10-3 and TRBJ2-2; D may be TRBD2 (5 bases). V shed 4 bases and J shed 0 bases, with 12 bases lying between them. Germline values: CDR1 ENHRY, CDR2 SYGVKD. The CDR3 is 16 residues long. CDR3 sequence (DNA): TGTGCCATCAGTGGAGGTCGGGGAGCGAACACCGGGGAGCTGTTTTTT. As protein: CAISGGRGANTGELFF.

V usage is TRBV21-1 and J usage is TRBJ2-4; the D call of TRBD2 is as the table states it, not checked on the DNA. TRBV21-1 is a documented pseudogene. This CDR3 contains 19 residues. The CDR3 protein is CASSKGANFPAVVGNIQYF. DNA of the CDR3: TGTGCCAGCAGCAAAGGAGCGAATTTCCCCGCCGTGGTTGGAAACATTCAGTACTTC.

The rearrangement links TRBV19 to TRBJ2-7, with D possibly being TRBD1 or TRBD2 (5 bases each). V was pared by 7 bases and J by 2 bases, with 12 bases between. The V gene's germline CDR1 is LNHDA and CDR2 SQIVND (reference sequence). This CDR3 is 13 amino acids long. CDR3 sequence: CASTGTSPYEQYF. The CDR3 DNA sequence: TGTGCCAGTACCGGGACGTCCCCCTACGAGCAGTACTTC.

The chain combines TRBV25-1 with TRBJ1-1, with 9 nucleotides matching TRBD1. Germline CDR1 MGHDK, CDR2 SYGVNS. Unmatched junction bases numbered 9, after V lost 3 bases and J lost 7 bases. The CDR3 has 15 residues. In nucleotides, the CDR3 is TGTGCCAGCAGTGACCCCGGACAGGGGTGGGGTGAAGCTTTCTTT. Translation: CASSDPGQGWGEAFF.

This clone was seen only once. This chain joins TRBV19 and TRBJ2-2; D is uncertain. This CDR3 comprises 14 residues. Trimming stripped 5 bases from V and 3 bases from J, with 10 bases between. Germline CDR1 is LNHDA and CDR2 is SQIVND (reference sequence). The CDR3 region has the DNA TGTGCCAGTAGTTGGTCTTCTCACACCGGGGAGCTGTTTTTT. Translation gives CASSWSSHTGELFF.

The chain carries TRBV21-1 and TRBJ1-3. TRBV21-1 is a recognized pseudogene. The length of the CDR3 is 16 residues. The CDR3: CASSKVLRERGNTIYF. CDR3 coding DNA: TGTGCCAGCAGCAAAGTTTTGAGGGAGAGAGGAAACACCATATATTTT.

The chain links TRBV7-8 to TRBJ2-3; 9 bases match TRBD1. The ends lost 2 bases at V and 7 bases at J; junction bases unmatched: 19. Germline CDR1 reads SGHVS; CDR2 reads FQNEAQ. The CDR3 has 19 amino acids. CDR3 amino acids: CASSLLGQGGQGTVNTQYF. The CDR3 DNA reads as TGTGCCAGCAGCTTATTGGGACAAGGGGGACAGGGCACAGTAAATACGCAGTATTTT.